Below, 27 T cell receptor beta chains from the same sample are listed, as sequenced in a study of early T cells in non-severe SARS-CoV-2 infection. One entry per CDR3 protein results from TCRdb running MiXCR on the 5' RACE reads. There are 70,000 to 90,000 distinct CDR3 sequences in the sample; roughly a sixth occur only once, and approximately 12% lies in the top ten. Sequencing was done on a sample of whole blood. These receptors were taken from an adult who was a healthcare worker with PCR-confirmed SARS-CoV-2 infection or an uninfected control (not recorded which).

There are many counts of this clonotype. The rearrangement uses TRBV6-2 or TRBV6-3 and TRBJ2-2; D is undetermined. CDR1 and CDR2 from the germline V gene are MNHEY and SVGEGT. Deletions cut 0 bases from V and 5 bases from J, with 16 bases between. The CDR3 extends over 17 amino acids. The CDR3 sequence: CASSYSITAPLTGELFF. Written as DNA, the CDR3 is TGTGCCAGCAGTTACTCGATAACGGCCCCGCTGACCGGGGAGCTGTTTTTT.

This clonotype was detected a few times. The J gene is TRBJ2-1, the V gene TRBV7-2, with 9 nucleotides matching TRBD1. After removal of 5 bases from V and 6 bases from J, the junction contained 8 bases not matched to a gene. The CDR3 has 15 amino acids. The germline V gene has CDR1 SGHTA and CDR2 FQGNSA. CDR3 loop: CASSPWTGVFNEQFF. CDR3 coding DNA: TGTGCCAGCAGCCCATGGACAGGGGTGTTCAATGAGCAGTTCTTC.

V gene TRBV11-2 combines with J gene TRBJ2-5; 9 bases agree with TRBD1. Germline V gene data show CDR1 as SGHAT and CDR2 as FQNNGV. CDR3 length: 17 residues. Losses at the gene ends were 1 base for V and 6 bases for J; bases not matched to a gene: 12. This CDR3 is CASSLGPGQGIWKTQYF. CDR3 in DNA: TGTGCCAGCAGCTTAGGGCCAGGACAGGGGATCTGGAAGACCCAGTACTTC. Full variable domain (missing parts from reference TRBV11-2 and TRBJ2-5): EAGVAQSPRYKIIEKRQSVAFWCNPISGHATLYWYQQILGQGPKLLIQFQNNGVVDDSQLPKDRFSAERLKGVDSTLKIQPAKLEDSAVYLCASSLGPGQGIWKTQYFGPGTRLLVL.

This clonotype was seen only a few times. The CDR3 DNA follows: TGCAGCGTTGAAAAGAGGGGAGGGAACACTGAAGCTTTCTTT. Its translation is CSVEKRGGNTEAFF. J is TRBJ1-1 and V is TRBV29-1; tentative D call: TRBD1 (5 bases). Trimming shortened V by 2 bases and J by 1 base, and 11 bases separated the two germline ends. This CDR3 region has 14 residues. The germline V gene encodes CDR1 SQVTM and CDR2 ANQGSEA. Looking up the rest from reference TRBV29-1 and TRBJ1-1 gives the full variable domain: SAVISQKPSRDICQRGTSLTIQCQVDSQVTMMFWYRQQPGQSLTLIATANQGSEATYESGFVIDKFPISRPNLTFSTLTVSNMSPEDSSIYLCSVEKRGGNTEAFFGQGTRLTVV.

This clonotype was picked up a small number of times. The genes are TRBV10-3 and TRBJ2-7, with D perhaps TRBD1 (6 bases). Trimming cost V 10 bases and J 4 bases, with 17 bases left between them. The germline CDR1 and CDR2 sequences are ENHRY and SYGVKD. This CDR3 has 13 residues. The CDR3 reads CATLTPGQYEQYF. The CDR3 DNA follows: TGTGCCACCCTAACCCCCGGACAGTACGAGCAGTACTTC.

This clonotype was counted a few times. The rearrangement links TRBV6-5 to TRBJ2-7, with 8 bases lining up with TRBD1. The ends lost 4 bases at V and 5 bases at J; junction bases unmatched: 7. The CDR3 is made up of 14 amino acids. The germline gives CDR1 MNHEY, CDR2 SVGAGI. The CDR3 bases are TGTGCCAGCAGTTTGACAGGGGCAGAGGACGAGCAGTACTTC. Translating gives CASSLTGAEDEQYF.

At least ten counts were recorded for this clonotype. The chain recombines TRBV6-5 with TRBJ1-1; no definite D call. Trimming took 2 bases from V and 3 from J, leaving 7 bases between them. This CDR3 has 13 amino acids. Per germline, CDR1 MNHEY and CDR2 SVGAGI. CDR3 protein: CASSYGGYTEAFF. In nucleotides, the CDR3 is TGTGCCAGCAGTTACGGAGGGTACACTGAAGCTTTCTTT.

Note on this clonotype: A much more abundant neighbour one base away suggests this may be a read error. This chain links TRBV27 with TRBJ2-3; D is possibly TRBD1 or TRBD2 (5 bases each). The germline V gene has CDR1 MNHEY and CDR2 SMNVEV (reference sequence). The CDR3 has 14 amino acids. Trimming removed 1 base at V and 2 bases at J, with 7 bases between. CDR3 residues: CASSLWDDTDTQYF. CDR3 bases: TGTGCCAGCAGTTTATGGGACGACACAGATACGCAGTATTTT.

Ten or more counts support this clonotype. The chain employs TRBV5-1 and TRBJ1-1; D remains ambiguous. CDR1 and CDR2 from the germline V gene are SGHRS and YFSETQ. Trimming removed 4 bases from V and 14 bases from J, with 18 bases in between. The CDR3 contains 12 residues. CDR3 DNA sequence: TGCGCCAGCAGCGTGGGAACTACGAGGGCCTTCTTT. It encodes CASSVGTTRAFF.

A few counts support this clonotype. The chain uses TRBV29-1 and TRBJ2-1, with TRBD2 matching 9 bases. The CDR3 is made up of 15 amino acids. In germline, CDR1 is SQVTM, CDR2 ANQGSEA. V was clipped by 6 bases and J by 0 bases; unmatched bases: 6. The CDR3 region is CSVASGVSSYNEQFF. As DNA, the CDR3 is TGCAGCGTAGCTAGCGGGGTAAGCTCCTACAATGAGCAGTTCTTC.

This clonotype was seen at least ten times. J is TRBJ2-2 and V is TRBV7-2; D ambiguous. Germline V gives CDR1 SGHTA, CDR2 FQGNSA. The V end was cut by 1 base, the J end by 2 bases, with 5 bases between. This CDR3 is 14 amino acids long. The CDR3 sequence: CASSLDPNTGELFF. CDR3 nucleotide sequence: TGTGCCAGCAGCTTAGACCCAAACACCGGGGAGCTGTTTTTT.

The chain links TRBV5-4 to TRBJ2-7; TRBD2 might be the D (5 bases). CDR1 and CDR2 (germline): SGHNT, YYREEE (reference sequence). The CDR3 consists of 15 residues. Between the trimmed V and J ends, which lost 0 bases and 2 bases, there was a span of 12 bases. Here the CDR3 DNA reads TGTGCCAGCAGCTTGGGAGGACCCGGGGCCTACGAGCAGTACTTC. This encodes CASSLGGPGAYEQYF.

This clonotype was picked up a small number of times. The chain is built from TRBV28 and TRBJ1-1; 9 bases fit TRBD1. The ends lost 6 bases at V and 11 bases at J; junction bases unmatched: 7. Germline V gene lookup returns CDR1 MDHEN and CDR2 SYDVKM. The CDR3 covers 12 residues. In DNA, the CDR3 is TGTGCCAGCAGGCTCAGACAGGGGGACGCTTTCTTT. Translated, it gives CASRLRQGDAFF.

This rearrangement joins TRBV7-8 to TRBJ2-5; possibly TRBD2 for D (6 bases). Looked up from germline, CDR1 is SGHVS and CDR2 is FQNEAQ. This CDR3 has 17 amino acids. Trimming took off 3 bases at V and 3 bases at J, with 20 bases between the two ends. This CDR3 is CASSFTRWRTNEETQYF. The CDR3 nucleotides read TGTGCCAGCAGCTTCACCCGCTGGCGGACTAACGAAGAGACCCAGTACTTC. The full variable domain, rest sourced from reference TRBV7-8 and TRBJ2-5, is GAGVSQSPRYKVAKRGQDVALRCDPISGHVSLFWYQQALGQGPEFLTYFQNEAQLDKSGLPSDRFFAERPEGSVSTLKIQRTQQEDSAVYLCASSFTRWRTNEETQYFGPGTRLLVL.

This clonotype turned up a few times. V is TRBV11-2 and J is TRBJ2-3; 12 bases fit TRBD2. Germline V CDR1 and CDR2: SGHAT, FQNNGV. This CDR3 contains 16 residues. Trimming removed 5 bases from V and 8 bases from J; junction bases left unmatched: 11. The CDR3 region is CASSPGLAGARGTQYF. In DNA, the CDR3 is TGTGCCAGCAGCCCGGGACTAGCGGGCGCCCGGGGTACGCAGTATTTT.

The chain combines TRBV12-3 or TRBV12-4 with TRBJ2-5; 10 nucleotides match TRBD2. The junction had 7 bases not matched to a gene; V was cut back by 3 bases and J by 0 bases. This CDR3 comprises 17 residues. In DNA, the CDR3 is TGTGCCAGCAGTTTTAGCTGGACTAGCGGAGACCAAGAGACCCAGTACTTC. It encodes CASSFSWTSGDQETQYF.

This clonotype was counted at least ten times. The chain carries TRBV19 and TRBJ2-3; 8 bases align to TRBD1. Germline V gives CDR1 LNHDA, CDR2 SQIVND (reference sequence). Trimming removed 4 bases from V and 1 base from J; junction bases left unmatched: 1. The CDR3 length is 14 residues. In DNA form, the CDR3 reads TGTGCCAGTAGTACGACAGGGGGCACAGATACGCAGTATTTT. It translates to CASSTTGGTDTQYF.

V and J are TRBV28 and TRBJ1-5; TRBD1 matches at 8 bases. The junction had 14 bases not matched to a gene; V was cut back by 6 bases and J by 7 bases. The CDR3 is 16 residues long. Per germline, CDR1 MDHEN and CDR2 SYDVKM. CDR3 sequence: CASSHQYGQGYQPQHF. DNA for the CDR3: TGTGCCAGCAGCCATCAATACGGACAGGGTTACCAGCCCCAGCATTTT.

This clonotype was seen more than once but under ten times. V is TRBV9 and J is TRBJ2-5, with D unresolved. V was shortened by 0 bases and J by 0 bases, with 9 bases between the two germline ends. This CDR3 is built from 15 residues. CDR1 and CDR2 (germline): SGDLS, YYNGEE. The CDR3 nucleotides are TGTGCCAGCAGCGTAGGTCTAGAATACCAAGAGACCCAGTACTTC. It yields the protein CASSVGLEYQETQYF.

The chain uses TRBV5-1 and TRBJ2-1; 12 bases are shared with TRBD2. CDR1 and CDR2 from the germline V gene are SGHRS and YFSETQ. J lost 3 bases, V lost 4 bases, and 5 bases had no gene match. This CDR3 spans 16 amino acids. The CDR3: CASSGGLAGVYNEQFF. CDR3 nucleotides: TGCGCCAGCAGCGGGGGACTAGCGGGTGTCTACAATGAGCAGTTCTTC.

The chain recombines TRBV7-3 with TRBJ2-5; 7 nucleotides align to TRBD1. The V gene's germline CDR1 is SGHTA and CDR2 FQGTGA. This CDR3 contains 14 residues. V gave up 0 bases and J gave up 5 bases; unmatched junction bases: 3. As DNA, the CDR3 is TGTGCCAGCAGCTTAACAGGGGGCCGGGAGACCCAGTACTTC. Translated, it gives CASSLTGGRETQYF.

This clonotype was seen only a few times. The rearrangement joins TRBV29-1 to TRBJ2-7, with D perhaps being TRBD1 or TRBD2 (5 bases each). The length of the CDR3 is 14 residues. Trimming stripped 2 bases from V and 2 bases from J, with 13 bases between. CDR1 SQVTM and CDR2 ANQGSEA come from the germline V gene. The CDR3, as DNA: TGCAGCGTTGAATTGTCGGGACCAACCTACGAGCAGTACTTC. Its protein is CSVELSGPTYEQYF.

The rearrangement joins TRBV27 to TRBJ2-5; D unclear. The germline CDR1 and CDR2 sequences are MNHEY and SMNVEV (reference sequence). There are 14 residues in the CDR3. Trimming shortened V by 0 bases and J by 2 bases, and 7 bases separated the two germline ends. The CDR3: CASSLSRQQETQYF. As DNA, the CDR3 is TGTGCCAGCAGTTTATCGAGGCAGCAAGAGACCCAGTACTTC.

CDR3 coding DNA: TGTGCCAGCAGTCACGGGGCAGATACGCAGTATTTT. Protein product: CASSHGADTQYF. The chain employs TRBV9 and TRBJ2-3; possibly TRBD2 for D (5 bases). Germline V lookup: CDR1 SGDLS, CDR2 YYNGEE. This CDR3 is built from 12 residues. Deletions cut 5 bases from V and 4 bases from J, with 8 bases between.

Only one count was recorded for this clonotype. The chain links TRBV12-3 or TRBV12-4 to TRBJ1-1; D unclear. V lost 6 bases and J 1 base, leaving 9 bases between the germline ends. The CDR3 length is 13 residues. CDR3 bases: TGTGCCAGCAGACCTAGCGGGAACACTGAAGCTTTCTTT. Its protein product is CASRPSGNTEAFF.

This clonotype appeared a few times. The gene calls are TRBV5-6 and TRBJ2-7, with 11 bases matching TRBD1. Germline lookup yields CDR1 SGHDT and CDR2 YYEEEE. The CDR3 is 15 amino acids. The V segment lost 4 bases and the J segment 13 bases; nucleotides outside the gene matches: 16. CDR3 residues: CASSGSGTGGVRRYF. In DNA form, the CDR3 reads TGTGCCAGCAGCGGATCCGGGACAGGGGGTGTTAGGAGATACTTC.

This clonotype occurred many times. The rearrangement links TRBV7-6 to TRBJ2-1; D may be TRBD2 (6 bases). The CDR3 is 15 amino acids. V gave up 6 bases and J gave up 0 bases, with 12 bases separating them. The germline gives CDR1 SGHVS, CDR2 FNYEAQ. DNA for the CDR3: TGTGCCAGCAGTCCTCGGGGGAGCTCCTACAATGAGCAGTTCTTC. The encoded protein is CASSPRGSSYNEQFF.